This T cell receptor beta chain was captured by sequencing in a study of blood T cell repertoires in COVID-19. Measured with immunoSEQ multiplex PCR; TCRdb has only the in-frame clones, and not every one. The sample has some 190,000 clones; approximately 89% are singletons. This clone occurred once. This CDR3 has 14 residues. V trimming: 3 bases; J trimming: 2 bases; junction bases outside the gene matches: 1. The V gene's germline CDR1 is WNHNN and CDR2 SYGVQD (reference sequence). The sequenced sample consisted of PBMCs or T cells enriched from blood (not recorded which). This clonotype was sampled from a woman in her 40s with acute COVID-19. The chain links TRBV10-1 to TRBJ2-5; 9 bases fit TRBD2. The CDR3: CASSDSGGQETQYF. DNA for the CDR3: TGCGCCAGCAGTGATAGCGGGGGTCAAGAGACCCAGTACTTC.